A single sample gave rise to the 8 T cell receptor beta chains below, sequenced in a study of T cell repertoires in cytomegalovirus infection. TCRdb fed the reads into MiXCR, producing one record per CDR3 protein. The table has about 76,000 distinct CDR3 sequences, 3.5% to 4.5% seen once. Sequenced input: PBMCs. The receptors shown here come from a human donor in good health (CMV status not recorded). Some clones in this sample may be carry-over from other donors' samples.

A word on this clonotype: A read error may explain this, as a much larger clone is one base away. The chain couples TRBV28 to TRBJ1-1, with a weak D call TRBD1 (6 bases). Germline V gene sequence: CDR1 MDHEN, CDR2 SYDVKM. The CDR3 covers 13 residues. As DNA, the CDR3 is TGTGCCACCAGTCAACAGGGTAACACTGAAGCTTTCTTT. It is translated as CATSQQGNTEAFF.

This clonotype was counted ten times or more. This chain links TRBV28 with TRBJ2-7; no definite D call. CDR3 length: 14 amino acids. CDR1 and CDR2 from the germline V gene are MDHEN and SYDVKM. The V end lost 5 bases, the J end lost 5 bases, and 16 bases lay between the germline ends. CDR3 sequence reads: CASSNSGSWNEQYF. CDR3 in DNA: TGTGCCAGCAGTAACTCCGGGTCTTGGAACGAGCAGTACTTC.

The sample holds many counts of this clonotype. V is TRBV7-8 and J is TRBJ1-5; 8 bases fit TRBD1. The J segment lost 6 bases and the V segment lost 4 bases, leaving 5 bases of the junction unmatched. The germline gives CDR1 SGHVS, CDR2 FQNEAQ. The CDR3 loop spans 14 amino acids. The CDR3 loop is CASSSQGAVQPQHF. In nucleotides, the CDR3 is TGTGCCAGCAGCTCGCAGGGGGCAGTTCAGCCCCAGCATTTT.

Ten or more counts support this clonotype. This chain links TRBV12-3 or TRBV12-4 with TRBJ1-6, with 7 positions matching TRBD1. V gave up 6 bases and J gave up 10 bases; unmatched junction bases: 6. The CDR3 has 13 amino acids. The CDR3 reads CASSPDRHSPLHF. For the CDR3, the DNA is TGTGCCAGCAGCCCGGACAGGCACTCACCCCTCCACTTT.

This clonotype was picked up many times. The V gene is TRBV7-8, the J gene TRBJ2-2; 8 bases match TRBD2. V lost 5 bases and J lost 4; bases outside the gene matches: 9. The CDR3 runs 16 residues. Germline V CDR1 and CDR2: SGHVS, FQNEAQ. The CDR3 region has the DNA TGTGCCAGCAGCATCGGAGGGACTAGGGGCACCGGGGAGCTGTTTTTT. It translates to CASSIGGTRGTGELFF.

This clonotype has a count of ten or more. The rearrangement uses TRBV11-2 and TRBJ2-7, with D possibly being TRBD1 (6 bases). Trimming removed 1 base at V and 1 base at J, with 8 bases between. CDR1 and CDR2 (germline): SGHAT, FQNNGV. CDR3 size: 14 residues. The CDR3 bases are TGTGCCAGCAGCTTAGTGGGACATTCCTACGAGCAGTACTTC. Translated, it gives CASSLVGHSYEQYF.

This clonotype occurred many times. The chain carries TRBV3-1 and TRBJ1-1; D might be TRBD1 (5 bases). Trimming left V 2 bases short and J 1 base short, with 14 bases between. Germline lookup yields CDR1 LGHDT and CDR2 YNNKEL (reference sequence). The CDR3 contains 16 residues. CDR3 protein: CASSQSGGGGNTEAFF. The CDR3 region has the DNA TGTGCCAGCAGCCAATCGGGGGGAGGAGGGAACACTGAAGCTTTCTTT. The variable domain in full, completed from reference TRBV3-1 and TRBJ1-1, reads DTAVSQTPKYLVTQMGNDKSIKCEQNLGHDTMYWYKQDSKKFLKIMFSYNNKELIINETVPNRFSPKSPDKAHLNLHINSLELGDSAVYFCASSQSGGGGNTEAFFGQGTRLTVV.

This clonotype has ten or more counts. CDR3 region: CASSTRGEAFF. DNA of the CDR3: TGTGCCAGCAGTACCCGGGGGGAAGCTTTCTTT. V usage is TRBV12-3 or TRBV12-4 and J usage is TRBJ1-1, with a tentative D call TRBD1 (5 bases). V lost 5 bases to trimming and J lost 8 bases, with 9 bases between them. The CDR3 is 11 residues long.